This record looks at one T cell receptor (beta chain) sequence and its context. At the DNA level, this CDR3 is encoded by other sequences in the same sample as well. CD8 cells regarded as naive lacked CD45RO, were positively chosen for CCR7, and omitted terminally differentiated effector memory CD45RA+ cells. This specimen belongs to a study of shared clonotypes between healthy human individuals. The method was immunoSEQ multiplex PCR; TCRdb's version includes in-frame clones alone and lacks a portion of them. The table has some 1,900,000 clones, about 95% seen once. Germline-derived CDR1 and CDR2 are LGHNA and YSLEER. Trimming took off 1 base at V and 1 base at J, with 8 bases between the two ends. The CDR3 spans 15 residues.

The V call is TRBV4-3, the J call TRBJ2-1; D is uncertain. The receptor's source is a man in his late teens or twenties in good health. Material: naive CD8+ T cells sorted from blood. CDR3 in amino acids: CASSQVGDSYNEQFF. CDR3 coding DNA: TGCGCCAGCAGCCAAGTCGGTGATTCCTACAATGAGCAGTTCTTC.